Listed here is a single T cell receptor beta chain. Its target is not known. The repertoire was sequenced with immunoSEQ multiplex PCR; TCRdb's copy has only in-frame clones and lacks some. The data contain about 1 million clones, about 75% of them singletons. The data derive from a study of shared clonotypes between healthy human individuals. CDR3 length equals 14 residues. From germline, CDR1 is SGHTA and CDR2 FQGNSA. V lost 2 bases to trimming and J lost 0 bases, with 7 bases between them. Study conclusions and caveats: Despite large depth, rarefaction showed incomplete sorted-subset sequencing.

This TCR was recovered from a man younger than 35 in good health. The sequencing input was memory CD4+ T cells sorted from blood. Subset here: CD45RA-negative fraction. V usage is TRBV7-2 and J usage is TRBJ1-1; D remains unclear. CDR3 sequence reads: CASSLRRMNTEAFF. Here the CDR3 DNA reads TGTGCCAGCAGCTTACGGCGGATGAACACTGAAGCTTTCTTT.